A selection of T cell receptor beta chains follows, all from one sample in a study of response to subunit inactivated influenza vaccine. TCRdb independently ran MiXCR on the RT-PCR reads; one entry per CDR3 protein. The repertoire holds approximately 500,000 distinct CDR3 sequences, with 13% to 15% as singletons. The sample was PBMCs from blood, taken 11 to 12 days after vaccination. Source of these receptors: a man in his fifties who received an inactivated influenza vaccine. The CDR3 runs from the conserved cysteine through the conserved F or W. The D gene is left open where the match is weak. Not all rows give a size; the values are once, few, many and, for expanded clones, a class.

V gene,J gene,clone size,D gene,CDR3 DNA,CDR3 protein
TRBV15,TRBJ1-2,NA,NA,TGTGCCACCAGCGTACAGGTCTCATATGGCTACACCTTC,CATSVQVSYGYTF
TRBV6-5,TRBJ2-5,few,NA,TGTGCCAGCAGTTACTCTCCCTTGCAGGAGACCCAGTACTTC,CASSYSPLQETQYF
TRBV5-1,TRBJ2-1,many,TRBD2,TGCGCCAGCAGGCCTGGAAGGACGGGGGCCTCTAGCGGGAGGGGTAGTAATGAGCAGTTCTTC,CASRPGRTGASSGRGSNEQFF
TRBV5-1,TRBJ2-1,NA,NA,TGCGCCAGCAGCAAAGGACTGGACCTTGAGCAGTTCTTC,CASSKGLDLEQFF
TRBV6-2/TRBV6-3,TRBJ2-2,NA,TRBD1,TGTGCCAGCAGTCCCCTGGACAGGCCGCGGGACACCGGGGAGCTGTTTTTT,CASSPLDRPRDTGELFF
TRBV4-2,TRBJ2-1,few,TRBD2,TGTGCCAGCAGCCAACTTACAACTAGCGGGGGGGACAATGAGCAGTTCTTC,CASSQLTTSGGDNEQFF
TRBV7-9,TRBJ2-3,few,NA,TGTGCCAGCAGCTTAGAAGAGGGTCTCCCAGATACGCAGTATTTT,CASSLEEGLPDTQYF
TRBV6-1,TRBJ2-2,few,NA,TGTGCCAGCAGTGAATTGGGTTCTGGCGGGGAGCTGTTTTTT,CASSELGSGGELFF
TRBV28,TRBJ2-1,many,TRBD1,TGTGCCAGCAGTTTTACAAGGGGGCGCAATGAGCAGTTCTTC,CASSFTRGRNEQFF
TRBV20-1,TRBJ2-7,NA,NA,TGCAGTGCTAGGATGTTCGGGGATAGCTCCTACGAGCAGTACTTC,CSARMFGDSSYEQYF
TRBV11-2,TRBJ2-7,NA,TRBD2,TGTGCCAGCAGCTTAAGGACTAGCGGGAGGGCCGAGGTTTACGAGCAGTACTTC,CASSLRTSGRAEVYEQYF
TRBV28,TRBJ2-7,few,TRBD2,TGTGCCAGCAGGCCGGGGAGGGACTCCTACGAGCAGTACTTC,CASRPGRDSYEQYF
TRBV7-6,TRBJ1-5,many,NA,TGTGCCAGCAGCCCAGGGTATAGCAATCAGCCCCAGCATTTT,CASSPGYSNQPQHF
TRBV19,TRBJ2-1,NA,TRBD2,TGTGCCAGTAGTAACCGGGAGCGGGAGGTTCAGTTCTTC,CASSNREREVQFF
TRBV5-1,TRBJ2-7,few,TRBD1,TGCGCCAGCAGCTTAACAGGGGAAGGGCTCGAGCAGTACTTC,CASSLTGEGLEQYF
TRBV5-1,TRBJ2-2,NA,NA,TGCGCCAGCAGCTCCCGGGCGGCGAACACCGGGGAGCTGTTTTTT,CASSSRAANTGELFF
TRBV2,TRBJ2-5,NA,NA,TGTGCCAGCAGTGTTGGAATCGGAGAGACCCAGTACTTC,CASSVGIGETQYF
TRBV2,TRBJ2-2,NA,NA,TGTGCCAGCATTAGGGGCGCCGGGGAGCTGTTTTTT,CASIRGAGELFF
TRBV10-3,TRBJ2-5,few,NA,TGTGCCATCAGTAGCGGCCGCATCGGCGAGACCCAGTACTTC,CAISSGRIGETQYF
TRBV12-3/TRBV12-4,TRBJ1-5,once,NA,TGTGCCAGCAGTCCCAGGGAGAATCAGCCCCAGCATTTT,CASSPRENQPQHF
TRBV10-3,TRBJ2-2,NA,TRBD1,TGTGCCATCAGTGAGAGGACAGGGACGCTCGGCGGGGAGCTGTTTTTT,CAISERTGTLGGELFF
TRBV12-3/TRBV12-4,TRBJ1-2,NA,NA,TGTGCCAGCAGTTTAGCCAGACGGTATGGCTACACCTTC,CASSLARRYGYTF
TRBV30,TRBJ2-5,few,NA,TGTGCCTGGACGTGGGCGGAAGGGGAGACCCAGTACTTC,CAWTWAEGETQYF
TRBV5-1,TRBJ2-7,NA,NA,TGCGCCAGCAGCTTGGGGACCCCGACCTACGAGCAGTACTTC,CASSLGTPTYEQYF
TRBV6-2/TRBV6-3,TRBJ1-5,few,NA,TGTGCCAGCAGTTACTCCGCCAGCGGGTTTAATCAGCCCCAGCATTTT,CASSYSASGFNQPQHF
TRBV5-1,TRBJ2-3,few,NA,TGCGCCAGCAGTCTTTTACAAACTTCCACAGATACGCAGTATTTT,CASSLLQTSTDTQYF
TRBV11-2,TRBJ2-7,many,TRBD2,TGTGCCAGCAGCTTATACCTAGCGGGGGGTTCCTACGAGCAGTACTTC,CASSLYLAGGSYEQYF
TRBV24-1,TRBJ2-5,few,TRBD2,TGTGCCACCAGTGACCCTCGTGCGGGGGAGGAGACCCAGTACTTC,CATSDPRAGEETQYF
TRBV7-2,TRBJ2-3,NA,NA,TGTGCCAGCAGCCATACCCGGACAGATACGCAGTATTTT,CASSHTRTDTQYF
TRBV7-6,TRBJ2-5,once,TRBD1,TGTGCCAGCAGCTTTCGTTACTCTCCATTGGACAGGAGTCAAGAGACCCAGTACTTC,CASSFRYSPLDRSQETQYF
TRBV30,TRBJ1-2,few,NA,TGTGCCTGGAGTGTACCGGGGAAGGATGGCTACACCTTC,CAWSVPGKDGYTF
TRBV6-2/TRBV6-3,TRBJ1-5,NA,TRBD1,TGTGCCAGCAATATTCCGGGACAGGGCCGCAATCAGCCCCAGCATTTT,CASNIPGQGRNQPQHF
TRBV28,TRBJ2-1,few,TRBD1,TGTGCCAGCAGCCCGGGACAGGGATTCGATGAGCAGTTCTTC,CASSPGQGFDEQFF
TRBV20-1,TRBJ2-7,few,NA,TGCAGTGCTCCTCTCCAGGGTTACGAGCAGTACTTC,CSAPLQGYEQYF
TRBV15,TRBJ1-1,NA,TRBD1,TGTGCCACCAGCAGAGAAGGGACAGGGGTACCTTTCTTT,CATSREGTGVPFF
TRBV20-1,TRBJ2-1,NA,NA,TGCAGTGCCCTGGACCAAAGCTCCTACAATGAGCAGTTCTTC,CSALDQSSYNEQFF
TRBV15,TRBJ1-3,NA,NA,TGTGCCACCAGCCGCCCCGGAACAGGGGGAAACACCATATATTTT,CATSRPGTGGNTIYF
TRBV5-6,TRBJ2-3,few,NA,TGTGCCAGCAGCTTCCTGGAAGCGGCAGATACGCAGTATTTT,CASSFLEAADTQYF
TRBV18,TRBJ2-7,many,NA,TGTGCCAGCTCACCACGGACAGCCTCCTACGAGCAGTACTTC,CASSPRTASYEQYF
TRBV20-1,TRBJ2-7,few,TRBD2,TGCAGTGCTAAAAGACGGGAGGGAGCCTACGAGCAGTACTTC,CSAKRREGAYEQYF
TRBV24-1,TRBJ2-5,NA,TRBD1,TGTGCCACGGGCGGGACAGGTCAAGAGACCCAGTACTTC,CATGGTGQETQYF
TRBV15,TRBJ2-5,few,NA,TGTGCCACCAGCAGAGATAACAGGGAGACCCAGTACTTC,CATSRDNRETQYF
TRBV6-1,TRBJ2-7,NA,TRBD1,TGTGCCAGCAGTGCGAGACAGGGGGTTTCCTACGAGCAGTACTTC,CASSARQGVSYEQYF
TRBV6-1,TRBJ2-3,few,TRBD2,TGTGCCAGCAGGGGACGAATAGCGGGAGGTACAGATACGCAGTATTTT,CASRGRIAGGTDTQYF
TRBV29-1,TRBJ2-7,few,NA,TGCAGCGTCGCCGGCGATTTCTACGAGCAGTACTTC,CSVAGDFYEQYF
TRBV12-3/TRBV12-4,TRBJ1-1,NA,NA,TGTGCCAGCAGTTTGAGTTTGGGAGGGAACACTGAAGCTTTCTTT,CASSLSLGGNTEAFF